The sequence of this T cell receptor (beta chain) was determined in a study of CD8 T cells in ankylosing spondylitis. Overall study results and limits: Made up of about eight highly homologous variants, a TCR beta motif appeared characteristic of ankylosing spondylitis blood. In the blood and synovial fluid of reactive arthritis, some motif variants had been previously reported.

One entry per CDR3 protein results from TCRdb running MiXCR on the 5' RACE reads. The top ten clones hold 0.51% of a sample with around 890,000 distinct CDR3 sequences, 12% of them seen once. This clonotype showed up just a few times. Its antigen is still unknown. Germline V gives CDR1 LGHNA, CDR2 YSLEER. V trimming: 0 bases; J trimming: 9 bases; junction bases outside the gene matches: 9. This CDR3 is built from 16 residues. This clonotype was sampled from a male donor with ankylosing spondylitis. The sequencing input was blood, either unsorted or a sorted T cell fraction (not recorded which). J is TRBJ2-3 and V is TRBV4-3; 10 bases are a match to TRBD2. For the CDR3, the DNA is TGCGCCAGCAGCCAAGATGGGCTAGCGGGAGTTCGAACGCAGTATTTT. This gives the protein CASSQDGLAGVRTQYF.